Shown below are 13 T cell receptor beta chains from a single sample sequenced in a study of shared clonotypes between healthy human individuals (dated by TCRdb to 2020 to 2022). Receptors were amplified or captured by the immunoSEQ multiplex PCR assay. This immuneACCESS table, as held by TCRdb, lists in-frame sequences with V and J called but not all clones. Of the missing ones, under half trace to an unresolved V gene in checked studies; the others have no known cause. The sample yields some 1,100,000 clones; approximately 80% were counted once. The ten most abundant clones make up roughly 0.56% of the sample. Material: memory CD4+ T cells from PBMCs. Taken with the paper, the label for cell subset or site translates to: CD45RA-negative fraction. Receptor source: a man between 18 and 29 years old in good health. Some clones in this sample may be carry-over from other donors' samples.

The chain combines TRBV2 with TRBJ1-3; no reliable D call. CDR3 length: 14 amino acids. Germline V lookup: CDR1 SNHLY, CDR2 FYNNEI. V was clipped by 3 bases and J by 7 bases, with 13 bases between them. Here the CDR3 DNA reads TGTGCCAGCAGTGAGTCTTTCCCGGGGAACACCATATATTTT. This gives the protein CASSESFPGNTIYF.

The chain employs TRBV5-1 and TRBJ2-3; no clear D. V was shortened by 4 bases and J by 7 bases, with 13 bases between the two germline ends. The CDR3 runs 13 residues. The germline CDR1 and CDR2 sequences are SGHRS and YFSETQ. The CDR3 sequence: CASSGYRANTQYF. The DNA for the CDR3 is TGCGCCAGCAGCGGCTACCGGGCGAATACGCAGTATTTT.

The chain couples TRBV5-4 to TRBJ2-2; 8 nucleotides align to TRBD1. The trim removed 1 base at V and 6 bases at J, leaving 5 bases unmatched. Germline CDR1 is SGHNT and CDR2 is YYREEE (reference sequence). The CDR3 covers 15 residues. DNA of the CDR3: TGTGCCAGCAGCTTGAACAGGGGGTTTGCCGGGGAGCTGTTTTTT. Protein product: CASSLNRGFAGELFF.

The CDR3 coding sequence is TGTGCCAGCAGCCCCCGGGGTGGGGGCTACAATGAGCAGTTCTTC. Its translation: CASSPRGGGYNEQFF. The V call is TRBV9, the J call TRBJ2-1; D could derive from TRBD1 or TRBD2 (5 bases each). Germline V lookup: CDR1 SGDLS, CDR2 YYNGEE. The CDR3 loop spans 15 amino acids. Trimming cost V 4 bases and J 3 bases, with 14 bases left between them.

The chain uses TRBV28 and TRBJ1-4; 7 bases agree with TRBD1. The length of the CDR3 is 15 residues. Germline lookup yields CDR1 MDHEN and CDR2 SYDVKM. Unmatched junction bases numbered 13, after V lost 5 bases and J lost 10 bases. The CDR3 is CASSAGQVRGGKLFF. CDR3 nucleotides: TGTGCCAGCAGTGCAGGACAGGTTCGCGGGGGAAAACTGTTTTTT. Drawing the rest from reference TRBV28 and TRBJ1-4, the complete variable domain is DVKVTQSSRYLVKRTGEKVFLECVQDMDHENMFWYRQDPGLGLRLIYFSYDVKMKEKGDIPEGYSVSREKKERFSLILESASTNQTSMYLCASSAGQVRGGKLFFGSGTQLSVL.

This rearrangement joins TRBV5-4 to TRBJ2-1; TRBD2 matches at 8 bases. CDR1 is SGHNT and CDR2 is YYREEE in the germline V gene (reference sequence). Losses at the gene ends were 3 bases for V and 4 bases for J; bases not matched to a gene: 6. This CDR3 contains 15 residues. CDR3 residues: CASSSYSGNYNEQFF. Written as DNA, the CDR3 is TGTGCCAGCAGCTCATATAGCGGGAATTACAATGAGCAGTTCTTC.

V and J are TRBV7-2 and TRBJ1-4, with a tentative D call TRBD1 (6 bases). The CDR3 totals 14 residues. Germline lookup yields CDR1 SGHTA and CDR2 FQGNSA. Trimming removed 1 base at V and 8 bases at J, with 11 bases between. The CDR3 DNA sequence: TGTGCCAGCAGCTTAGACAGGGTACAAGAAAAACTGTTTTTT. Translation: CASSLDRVQEKLFF.

The chain is built from TRBV29-1 and TRBJ2-7; D is possibly TRBD1 (5 bases). V lost 5 bases, J lost 7 bases, and 18 bases lay in between. Per germline, CDR1 SQVTM and CDR2 ANQGSEA. The CDR3 extends over 13 amino acids. CDR3 region: CSVSRTRDSEQYF. CDR3 DNA sequence: TGCAGCGTTTCCAGGACACGCGATAGTGAGCAGTACTTC.

This clone was seen only once. The chain uses TRBV9 and TRBJ2-3; 7 bases fit TRBD2. The CDR3 runs to 15 residues. With 2 bases clipped from V and 5 bases from J, the junction kept 8 bases outside the gene matches. Germline V CDR1 and CDR2: SGDLS, YYNGEE. The CDR3, as DNA: TGTGCCAGCAGCGTCGAGGTGGGGGGGATAGATACGCAGTATTTT. Translating gives CASSVEVGGIDTQYF.

The V gene is TRBV15, the J gene TRBJ1-2; no firm D call. Germline CDR1 LNHNV, CDR2 YYDKDF (reference sequence). The CDR3 has 12 amino acids. The V gene lost 3 bases and the J gene lost 2 bases, with 4 bases spanning the gap. The CDR3 DNA reads as TGTGCCACCAGCAGGGTGAACTATGGCTACACCTTC. As protein: CATSRVNYGYTF.

The chain couples TRBV10-3 to TRBJ2-7; 7 positions match TRBD1. J lost 3 bases, V lost 8 bases, and 4 bases had no gene match. Germline V gene sequence: CDR1 ENHRY, CDR2 SYGVKD. This CDR3 has 12 amino acids. CDR3 in DNA: TGTGCCATCCGGGACAGATACTACGAGCAGTACTTC. It translates to CAIRDRYYEQYF.

The chain has TRBV7-6 and TRBJ1-6; 10 bases are a match to TRBD1. CDR1 is SGHVS and CDR2 is FNYEAQ in the germline V gene. The CDR3 sequence is 15 residues long. Trimming at V came to 7 bases and at J to 7 bases, leaving 7 bases not matched to a gene. The CDR3 nucleotides read TGTGCCAGCACCAAAGGGGGACAGGGGAATTCACCCCTCCACTTT. Protein sequence: CASTKGGQGNSPLHF.

This clone has a handful of counts. The chain employs TRBV10-3 and TRBJ1-1, with D tentatively TRBD1 (6 bases). The V gene lost 6 bases and the J gene lost 6 bases, with 14 bases spanning the gap. This CDR3 has 13 amino acids. Looked up from germline, CDR1 is ENHRY and CDR2 is SYGVKD. Here the CDR3 reads CAISRGGAPEAFF. The CDR3 DNA reads TGTGCCATCAGCCGCGGGGGGGCCCCTGAAGCTTTCTTT.